Shown below are 20 T cell receptor beta chains from a single sample sequenced in a study of T cells expressing NK-cell markers. TCRdb reanalyzed the 5' RACE reads, giving one entry per CDR3 protein sequence and no DNA. The sample yields under 200,000 distinct CDR3 sequences, of which the top ten take up approximately 18%. The sequencing input was blood T cells: a sorted CD56 or NKG2C T cell subset, CD4+ or CD8+ T cells, or bulk PBMC T cells (not recorded which). The receptors derive from a woman aged 18-70 years in good health.

The chain combines TRBV4-1 with TRBJ2-7; TCRdb's D call, TRBD2, is unchecked because there is no DNA. This CDR3 comprises 17 residues. Germline-derived CDR1 and CDR2 are MGHRA and YSYEKL. CDR3 region: CASSTRWGTSVSSEQYF.

This chain joins TRBV20-1 and TRBJ2-7; TCRdb calls TRBD1, which cannot be checked without DNA. This CDR3 comprises 14 residues. CDR1 is DFQATT and CDR2 is SNEGSKA in the germline V gene (reference sequence). The CDR3 is CSAKSRQGVYEQYF.

This sequence joins TRBV7-9 and TRBJ2-1; the TCRdb D gene call, TRBD1, has no DNA to confirm it. The CDR3 is 13 residues long. Germline V lookup: CDR1 SEHNR, CDR2 FQNEAQ (reference sequence). CDR3 in amino acids: CASSLGQGNEQFF.

The V and J genes are TRBV20-1 and TRBJ2-7; without DNA, the TCRdb call of TRBD2 cannot be checked. The CDR3 loop spans 12 amino acids. CDR1 and CDR2 (germline): DFQATT, SNEGSKA (reference sequence). The CDR3 reads CSALGGSYEQYF.

J is TRBJ2-1 and V is TRBV12-3 or TRBV12-4; the D call from TCRdb, TRBD2, cannot be confirmed without DNA. CDR3 size: 13 residues. The CDR3 protein is CASSPDSGRKQFF.

CDR3 protein: CASSRGTGSGQPQHF. The rearrangement joins TRBV6-5 to TRBJ1-5; TCRdb names TRBD1, which stays unverified in the absence of DNA. CDR1 is MNHEY, CDR2 SVGAGI, per germline. This CDR3 contains 15 residues.

The chain is built from TRBV19 and TRBJ1-3; TCRdb selects TRBD1, and the lack of DNA leaves this call unchecked. Germline V gene data show CDR1 as LNHDA and CDR2 as SQIVND (reference sequence). The CDR3 loop spans 15 amino acids. The CDR3 here is CASSRGRMSGNTIYF.

The V and J genes are TRBV7-6 and TRBJ2-5. In germline, CDR1 is SGHVS, CDR2 FNYEAQ. CDR3 length: 14 residues. The CDR3 here is CASSLNEGTWTQYF.

This sequence joins TRBV5-1 and TRBJ2-2. The CDR3 has 17 amino acids. Germline V gives CDR1 SGHRS, CDR2 YFSETQ. CDR3 amino acids: CASSLAALLSNTGELFF. The full variable domain, rest sourced from reference TRBV5-1 and TRBJ2-2, is KAGVTQTPRYLIKTRGQQVTLSCSPISGHRSVSWYQQTPGQGLQFLFEYFSETQRNKGNFPGRFSGRQFSNSRSEMNVSTLELGDSALYLCASSLAALLSNTGELFFGEGSRLTVL.

The chain has TRBV12-3 or TRBV12-4 and TRBJ1-4; TCRdb lists TRBD1, though no DNA is available to test this call. The CDR3 spans 14 residues. The CDR3 sequence is CASSFRDRGEKLFF.

V usage is TRBV27 and J usage is TRBJ2-1; with no DNA, the TCRdb D assignment of TRBD1 cannot be verified. There are 14 residues in the CDR3. The V gene's germline CDR1 is MNHEY and CDR2 SMNVEV (reference sequence). This CDR3 reads CASSLRGTYNEQFF.

This chain uses TRBV6-1 with TRBJ2-5; lacking DNA, the TRBD2 call made by TCRdb goes unchecked. The CDR3 has 16 amino acids. Germline lookup yields CDR1 MNHNS and CDR2 SASEGT. Here the CDR3 reads CASSSRTSGGAETQYF.

The chain couples TRBV12-3 or TRBV12-4 to TRBJ2-5; TCRdb's D call of TRBD2 is untestable without DNA. CDR3 length: 14 residues. CDR3 sequence: CASSLRGTQETQYF.

This chain joins TRBV24-1 and TRBJ2-1; TCRdb gives TRBD2 as the D gene, but with no DNA this cannot be confirmed. CDR3 length: 16 residues. CDR1 KGHDR and CDR2 SFDVKD come from the germline V gene. CDR3 loop: CATSDGSGSSYNEQFF.

The gene calls are TRBV5-1 and TRBJ2-2. CDR3 length equals 13 residues. The V gene's germline CDR1 is SGHRS and CDR2 YFSETQ. CDR3 sequence: CASSSGTTGELFF.

The chain is built from TRBV12-3 or TRBV12-4 and TRBJ2-5. The CDR3 sequence is 13 residues long. This CDR3 reads CASSRSGSETQYF.

The chain carries TRBV4-1 and TRBJ1-2; there is no DNA to check the TCRdb D call of TRBD1. The CDR3 runs 15 residues. CDR1 is MGHRA, CDR2 YSYEKL, per germline. The CDR3 sequence: CASSQGTGKGYGYTF.

J is TRBJ1-2 and V is TRBV5-4. Germline CDR1 reads SGHNT; CDR2 reads YYREEE (reference sequence). The CDR3 has 16 amino acids. The CDR3 spells CASSAGGGVLIYGYTF.

V and J are TRBV3-1 and TRBJ2-1; TCRdb's D gene call, TRBD1, goes unchecked for lack of DNA. From germline, CDR1 is LGHDT and CDR2 YNNKEL (reference sequence). The CDR3 has 15 amino acids. CDR3 sequence reads: CASSYTGGPYNEQFF.

The J gene is TRBJ2-7, the V gene TRBV30; TCRdb's assignment of TRBD1 cannot be checked, as there is no DNA. CDR1 GTSNPN and CDR2 SVGIG come from the germline V gene (reference sequence). The CDR3 loop spans 14 amino acids. The CDR3 sequence: CACPKTGATYEQYF.